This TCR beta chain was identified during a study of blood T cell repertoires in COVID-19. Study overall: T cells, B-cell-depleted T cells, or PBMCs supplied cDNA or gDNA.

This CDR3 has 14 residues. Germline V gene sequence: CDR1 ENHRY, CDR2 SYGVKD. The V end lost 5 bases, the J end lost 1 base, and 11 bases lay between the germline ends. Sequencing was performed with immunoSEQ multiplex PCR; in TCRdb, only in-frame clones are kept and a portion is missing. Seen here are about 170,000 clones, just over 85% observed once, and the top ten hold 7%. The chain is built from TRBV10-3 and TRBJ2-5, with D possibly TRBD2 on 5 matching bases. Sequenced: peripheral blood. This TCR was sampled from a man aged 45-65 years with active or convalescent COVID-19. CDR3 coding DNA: TGTGCCATCAGTCCGCCGGGATCCCAAGAGACCCAGTACTTC. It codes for CAISPPGSQETQYF.